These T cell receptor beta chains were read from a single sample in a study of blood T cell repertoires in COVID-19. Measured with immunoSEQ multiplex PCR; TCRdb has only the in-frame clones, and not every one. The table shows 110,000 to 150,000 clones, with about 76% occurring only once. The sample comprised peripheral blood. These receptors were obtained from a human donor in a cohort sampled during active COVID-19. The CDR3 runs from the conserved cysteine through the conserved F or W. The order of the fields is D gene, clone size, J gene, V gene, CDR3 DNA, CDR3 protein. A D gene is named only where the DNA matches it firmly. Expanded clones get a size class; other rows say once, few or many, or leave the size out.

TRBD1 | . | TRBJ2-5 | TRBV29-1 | TGCAGCGTTGAAGATGGGGGACAGGGGTCAGAGACCCAGTACTTC | CSVEDGGQGSETQYF
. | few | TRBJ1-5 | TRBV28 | TGTGCCAGCAGTTTAGATTTGATGGGCAGGGGTGGGGATAGCAATCAGCCCCAGCATTTT | CASSLDLMGRGGDSNQPQHF
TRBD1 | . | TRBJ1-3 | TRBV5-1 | TGCGCCAGCAGTTTTTCGGGGACAGGGGCCGGAAACACCATATATTTT | CASSFSGTGAGNTIYF
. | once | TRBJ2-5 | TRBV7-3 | TGTGCCAGCAGCCGGGGTTCGTTAGAGACCCAGTACTTC | CASSRGSLETQYF
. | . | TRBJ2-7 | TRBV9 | TGTGCCAGCAGCGTAGATCCGGGAACCTACGAGCAGTACTTC | CASSVDPGTYEQYF
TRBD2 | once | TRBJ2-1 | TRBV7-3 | TGTGCCAGCAGCAAGGAAGCGGGAGGGTTGGACAATGAGCAGTTCTTC | CASSKEAGGLDNEQFF
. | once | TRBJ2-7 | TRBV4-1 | TGCGCCAGCAGCCAAGGACAAAACTCCTACGAGCAGTACTTC | CASSQGQNSYEQYF
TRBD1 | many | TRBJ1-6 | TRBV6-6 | TGTGCCAGCAGTTCGACAGGGATTTCACCCCTCCACTTT | CASSSTGISPLHF
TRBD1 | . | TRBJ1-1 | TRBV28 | TGTGCCAGCAGTGGGACAGGGGACATGAACACTGAAGCTTTCTTT | CASSGTGDMNTEAFF
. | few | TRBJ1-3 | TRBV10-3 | TGTGCCATCAGTGAGTCTGGCTTCGGGGGCACCATATATTTT | CAISESGFGGTIYF
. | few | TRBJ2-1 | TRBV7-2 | TGTGCCAGCAGCTTAGATTCTTTTTCGGTCTTC | CASSLDSFSVF
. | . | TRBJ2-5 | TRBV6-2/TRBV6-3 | TGTGCCAGCAGTTACGTAGGCGGGACGAGGACCCAGTACTTC | CASSYVGGTRTQYF
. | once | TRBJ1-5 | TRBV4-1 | TGCGCCAGCAGCCAAGAAGGGCCAGGGAATCAGCCCCAGCATTTT | CASSQEGPGNQPQHF
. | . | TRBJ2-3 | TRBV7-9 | TGTGCCAGCAGCTTCCGACTAGAGGGTTCAGATACGCAGTATTTT | CASSFRLEGSDTQYF
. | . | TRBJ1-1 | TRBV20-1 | TGCAGTGCTAGCTCAGGGGTCCGAGCTTTCTTT | CSASSGVRAFF
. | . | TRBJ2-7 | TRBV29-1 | TGCAGCGTTGCCACAGGAGCCTACGAGCAGTACTTC | CSVATGAYEQYF
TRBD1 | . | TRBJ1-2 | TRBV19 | TGTGCCAGTAGCGTCTCCGGGGACAGGCTCGGCTACACCTTC | CASSVSGDRLGYTF